The 30 T cell receptor beta chains in this list originate from one sample, sequenced in a study of T cell changes during pregnancy in multiple sclerosis. Using immunoSEQ multiplex PCR, the repertoire was profiled, and TCRdb retains in-frame clones only, with some absent. The sample includes 60,000 to 70,000 clones, around nine tenths of them seen just once. The sequencing here drew on peripheral blood, taken in the third trimester of pregnancy. All receptors come from a female donor in good health, enrolled as a control in a pregnancy study.

The chain uses TRBV5-8 and TRBJ2-4; 7 bases are a match to TRBD2. The CDR3 totals 16 residues. Trimming removed 4 bases from V and 8 bases from J; junction bases left unmatched: 15. From germline, CDR1 is SGHTS and CDR2 YDEGEE. CDR3: CASSPAGGWVRDIQYF. The CDR3 nucleotides are TGTGCCAGCAGCCCCGCCGGGGGGTGGGTCCGGGACATTCAGTACTTC.

The chain has TRBV9 and TRBJ2-6; a weak D match, TRBD1 (6 bases). This CDR3 is 17 amino acids long. Germline lookup yields CDR1 SGDLS and CDR2 YYNGEE. Trimming took off 0 bases at V and 2 bases at J, with 12 bases between the two ends. The CDR3, as DNA: TGTGCCAGCAGCGTAGCTTTGGCAGGGGCTGGGGCCAACGTCCTGACTTTC. Its protein is CASSVALAGAGANVLTF.

V gene TRBV4-1 combines with J gene TRBJ1-4, with D perhaps matching TRBD1 (5 bases). Germline values: CDR1 MGHRA, CDR2 YSYEKL. CDR3 length: 15 amino acids. Trimming shortened V by 0 bases and J by 1 base, and 6 bases separated the two germline ends. The CDR3 coding sequence is TGCGCCAGCAGCCAAGATCAGGGAACTAATGAAAAACTGTTTTTT. Translating it yields CASSQDQGTNEKLFF.

V and J are TRBV7-9 and TRBJ2-3, with 9 positions matching TRBD2. Germline V lookup: CDR1 SEHNR, CDR2 FQNEAQ (reference sequence). After removal of 5 bases from V and 3 bases from J, the junction contained 3 bases not matched to a gene. This CDR3 region has 14 residues. DNA of the CDR3: TGTGCCAGCAGCCTGCGGGGGGGGACAGATACGCAGTATTTT. It translates to CASSLRGGTDTQYF.

The CDR3 bases are TGTGCCAGCAGCTTGCTGGCAGGGGGCTCCTACAATGAGCAGTTCTTC. Its protein product is CASSLLAGGSYNEQFF. The chain joins TRBV5-5 to TRBJ2-1, with 7 bases aligning to TRBD1. CDR3 length equals 16 residues. In germline, CDR1 is SGHKS, CDR2 YYEKEE (reference sequence). After removal of 1 base from V and 0 bases from J, the junction contained 4 bases not matched to a gene.

V and J are TRBV6-1 and TRBJ1-2; 10 bases agree with TRBD1. The CDR3 is 15 residues long. The J segment lost 1 base and the V segment lost 7 bases, leaving 6 bases of the junction unmatched. Germline values: CDR1 MNHNS, CDR2 SASEGT. In DNA form, the CDR3 reads TGTGCCAGCACGGGACAGGGGCCGATTAACTATGGCTACACCTTC. Its protein is CASTGQGPINYGYTF.

The CDR3 nucleotides are TGTGCCAGCAGCTTAAGTCCTACGAGGGATACGCAGTATTTT. This sequence encodes CASSLSPTRDTQYF. The rearrangement uses TRBV11-1 and TRBJ2-3; D is ambiguous. The V gene lost 2 bases and the J gene lost 6 bases, with 12 bases spanning the gap. The length of the CDR3 is 14 residues. Germline V gene data show CDR1 as SGHAT and CDR2 as FQDESV (reference sequence). The whole variable domain, remainder taken from reference TRBV11-1 and TRBJ2-3, is EAEVAQSPRYKITEKSQAVAFWCDPISGHATLYWYRQILGQGPELLVQFQDESVVDDSQLPKDRFSAERLKGVDSTLKIQPAELGDSAMYLCASSLSPTRDTQYFGPGTRLTVL.

The rearrangement joins TRBV6-6 to TRBJ2-1, with D perhaps TRBD1 (6 bases). The V gene's germline CDR1 is MNHNY and CDR2 SVGAGI (reference sequence). V was trimmed by 5 bases and J by 6 bases, leaving 14 bases between them. The CDR3 is 14 amino acids. The CDR3 DNA reads as TGTGCCAGCAGTAGGGGACAAGCGTCCAATGAGCAGTTCTTC. Protein product: CASSRGQASNEQFF.

This clone showed up just once. The J gene is TRBJ2-4, the V gene TRBV7-2; 14 nucleotides align to TRBD2. V shed 4 bases and J 4 bases; nucleotides not matched to a gene: 6. This CDR3 comprises 17 residues. Germline V CDR1 and CDR2: SGHTA, FQGNSA. The CDR3: CASSSGLAGGIKNIQYF. Written as DNA, the CDR3 is TGTGCCAGCAGCTCCGGACTAGCGGGGGGTATTAAAAACATTCAGTACTTC.

This chain joins TRBV7-2 and TRBJ2-5; possibly TRBD2 for D (5 bases). The germline CDR1 and CDR2 sequences are SGHTA and FQGNSA. The V gene lost 1 base and the J gene lost 3 bases, with 9 bases spanning the gap. This CDR3 is built from 14 residues. Here the CDR3 DNA reads TGTGCCAGCAGCTTAGGAGGGAAGAAAGAGACCCAGTACTTC. This sequence encodes CASSLGGKKETQYF.

The chain uses TRBV4-2 and TRBJ1-5; D not resolved. Germline V gene data show CDR1 as LGHNA and CDR2 as YNFKEQ. CDR3 length: 13 amino acids. The V end lost 0 bases, the J end lost 7 bases, and 7 bases lay between the germline ends. In nucleotides, the CDR3 is TGTGCCAGCAGCCAAGATATTGAGCAGCCCCAGCATTTT. It translates to CASSQDIEQPQHF.

CDR3 region: CASSQDMGQGDLYGYTF. DNA of the CDR3: TGTGCCAGCAGCCAAGATATGGGGCAGGGGGACCTCTATGGCTACACCTTC. This rearrangement joins TRBV4-2 to TRBJ1-2; the match to TRBD1 covers 7 bases. This CDR3 region has 17 residues. V gave up 0 bases and J gave up 4 bases; unmatched junction bases: 11. Germline CDR1 LGHNA, CDR2 YNFKEQ.

This clone was observed at least ten times. The V call is TRBV19, the J call TRBJ1-5, with TRBD1 as a possible D gene (5 bases). CDR3 length: 14 amino acids. Germline lookup yields CDR1 LNHDA and CDR2 SQIVND (reference sequence). The ends were cut back, 6 bases at V and 0 bases at J, with 9 bases in the middle. CDR3 region: CASSPGISNQPQHF. The DNA for the CDR3 is TGTGCCAGTAGCCCAGGGATTAGCAATCAGCCCCAGCATTTT.

The rearrangement joins TRBV5-1 to TRBJ2-7; 8 bases map to TRBD1. Germline values: CDR1 SGHRS, CDR2 YFSETQ. After removal of 4 bases from V and 1 base from J, the junction contained 7 bases not matched to a gene. The CDR3 spans 15 residues. This CDR3 reads CASSPNRQGSYEQYF. The CDR3 DNA sequence: TGCGCCAGCAGCCCCAACCGACAGGGGTCCTACGAGCAGTACTTC.

The V call is TRBV7-2, the J call TRBJ1-4, with D possibly TRBD1 on 6 matching bases. The germline V gene has CDR1 SGHTA and CDR2 FQGNSA. The V end lost 2 bases, the J end lost 4 bases, and 14 bases lay between the germline ends. This CDR3 region has 16 residues. For the CDR3, the DNA is TGTGCCAGCAGCTTACGGGCGGACAGCCGTAATGAAAAACTGTTTTTT. This sequence encodes CASSLRADSRNEKLFF.

V is TRBV6-5 and J is TRBJ1-5, with D unresolved. CDR3 length: 15 amino acids. The germline CDR1 and CDR2 sequences are MNHEY and SVGAGI. Trimming shortened V by 0 bases and J by 3 bases, and 9 bases separated the two germline ends. CDR3 protein: CASSYSKRSNQPQHF. The CDR3 DNA reads as TGTGCCAGCAGTTACTCGAAGAGGTCCAATCAGCCCCAGCATTTT.

This clone was recorded once. DNA for the CDR3: TGCGCCAGCAGCTTGTTAGTGGGGGGTTCCTACGAGCAGTACTTC. Translating gives CASSLLVGGSYEQYF. This chain links TRBV5-1 with TRBJ2-7, with a weak D call TRBD2 (6 bases). Trimming removed 1 base from V and 1 base from J, with 12 bases in between. Germline loops: CDR1 SGHRS, CDR2 YFSETQ. CDR3 length: 15 residues.

The chain combines TRBV19 with TRBJ1-1; possibly TRBD1 for D (5 bases). The germline CDR1 and CDR2 sequences are LNHDA and SQIVND (reference sequence). CDR3 size: 12 residues. The germline V and J ends were trimmed by 1 base and 7 bases, with 7 bases remaining between them. The CDR3 here is CASSIGGGEAFF. CDR3 coding DNA: TGTGCCAGTAGTATAGGCGGGGGTGAAGCTTTCTTT.

The rearrangement uses TRBV18 and TRBJ1-1; TRBD1 might be the D (6 bases). Trimming stripped 4 bases from V and 0 bases from J, with 15 bases between. Germline CDR1 and CDR2: KGHSH and LQKENI. The CDR3 contains 16 residues. The CDR3 nucleotides are TGTGCCAGCTCACTGGGAGCGGGGGCTATGAACACTGAAGCTTTCTTT. Amino acids: CASSLGAGAMNTEAFF.

V usage is TRBV13 and J usage is TRBJ1-1, with TRBD1 as a possible D gene (5 bases). The CDR3 contains 15 residues. The V and J ends lost 1 base and 1 base respectively, with 10 bases between them. Germline-derived CDR1 and CDR2 are PRHDT and FYEKMQ (reference sequence). DNA for the CDR3: TGTGCCAGCAGCTTAGACTTGGGGGGGAACACTGAAGCTTTCTTT. This gives the protein CASSLDLGGNTEAFF.

This chain joins TRBV15 and TRBJ1-2; 7 nucleotides align to TRBD1. V dropped 1 base and J dropped 5; count of bases not matched to a gene: 7. This CDR3 contains 15 residues. Germline V gene lookup returns CDR1 LNHNV and CDR2 YYDKDF (reference sequence). The CDR3 DNA reads as TGTGCCACCAGCAGAGTACGGGACAGTTTGTATGGCTACACCTTC. Amino acid sequence: CATSRVRDSLYGYTF.

The chain joins TRBV2 to TRBJ2-2; a possible D gene is TRBD2 (6 bases). V gave up 7 bases and J gave up 4 bases, with 22 bases separating them. Germline CDR1 and CDR2: SNHLY and FYNNEI. The CDR3 extends over 17 amino acids. As DNA, the CDR3 is TGTGCCAGCACCAGGGCTAGCGTCGGTGGGGGCACCGGGGAGCTGTTTTTT. Translation gives CASTRASVGGGTGELFF.

V usage is TRBV27 and J usage is TRBJ2-1; a possible D gene is TRBD2 (5 bases). There are 14 residues in the CDR3. The V and J ends lost 8 bases and 0 bases respectively, with 11 bases between them. From germline, CDR1 is MNHEY and CDR2 SMNVEV (reference sequence). CDR3 nucleotides: TGTGCCAGCTCTGGAGGAAGCTCCTACAATGAGCAGTTCTTC. It codes for CASSGGSSYNEQFF.

The rearrangement joins TRBV5-6 to TRBJ2-1, with 10 bases matching TRBD1. Trimming took 4 bases from V and 8 from J; bases not matched to a gene: 3. CDR3 length: 13 residues. Germline V gene sequence: CDR1 SGHDT, CDR2 YYEEEE. The CDR3 bases are TGTGCCAGCAGCCAGACAGGGGGCGATGAGCAGTTCTTC. Amino acids: CASSQTGGDEQFF.

This chain uses TRBV6-1 with TRBJ2-1, with D tentatively TRBD1 (6 bases). The germline V gene has CDR1 MNHNS and CDR2 SASEGT. The CDR3 contains 16 residues. V was shortened by 4 bases and J by 6 bases, with 19 bases between the two germline ends. The CDR3 DNA reads TGTGCCAGCAGTGCCAGCCCAGTCCTGGGGGCCAATGAGCAGTTCTTC. This translates into CASSASPVLGANEQFF.

The chain carries TRBV5-1 and TRBJ1-1; D perhaps matches TRBD1 (6 bases). The CDR3 sequence is 14 residues long. Germline CDR1 is SGHRS and CDR2 is YFSETQ. V was cut by 2 bases and J by 5 bases, with 13 bases left in between. In DNA form, the CDR3 reads TGCGCCAGCAGCTTTGATGGGGGCGGGACTGAAGCTTTCTTT. Translated: CASSFDGGGTEAFF.

V and J are TRBV7-9 and TRBJ1-4; 7 bases align to TRBD1. This CDR3 has 14 amino acids. Germline V lookup: CDR1 SEHNR, CDR2 FQNEAQ (reference sequence). V gave up 7 bases and J gave up 4 bases; unmatched junction bases: 6. CDR3 sequence reads: CASTLGTVNEKLFF. DNA for the CDR3: TGTGCCAGCACCTTGGGGACAGTTAATGAAAAACTGTTTTTT.

CDR3 sequence (DNA): TGTGCCAGCAGCCCCTTGGGGAAGGGGTCGGAAAAACTGTTTTTT. It yields the protein CASSPLGKGSEKLFF. V and J are TRBV7-2 and TRBJ1-4; perhaps TRBD1 as D (5 bases). This CDR3 has 15 residues. Germline V gene data show CDR1 as SGHTA and CDR2 as FQGNSA. Trimming took 5 bases from V and 8 from J, leaving 18 bases between them.

The CDR3 bases are TGTGCCAGCAGCGTAGTAGGAGGTACAGGGTACCAAGAGACCCAGTACTTC. This encodes CASSVVGGTGYQETQYF. The genes are TRBV9 and TRBJ2-5, with D tentatively TRBD1 (6 bases). V was clipped by 0 bases and J by 0 bases, with 15 bases between them. The CDR3 is 17 amino acids. Germline V gives CDR1 SGDLS, CDR2 YYNGEE.

The chain uses TRBV7-2 and TRBJ1-1; 7 bases agree with TRBD1. This CDR3 region has 14 residues. V lost 4 bases and J lost 0; bases outside the gene matches: 2. CDR1 SGHTA and CDR2 FQGNSA come from the germline V gene. In DNA form, the CDR3 reads TGTGCCAGCAGCTCGGGACAGCTGAACACTGAAGCTTTCTTT. It yields the protein CASSSGQLNTEAFF.